These T cell receptor beta chains were read from a single sample in a study of vaccination effects on CD4 cells after COVID-19. No cognate antigen is known for these TCRs. Sequencing used immunoSEQ multiplex PCR; TCRdb keeps in-frame clones, though not all of them. There are some 68,000 clones in the sample; under 90% occur only once, and approximately 12% lies in the top ten. The sample in question was CD4+ T cells from PBMCs cultured with SARS-CoV-2 spike peptides, obtained before COVID-19 vaccination. These receptors all come from a human donor who received a COVID-19 vaccine. CDR3s include the opening cysteine and the closing phenylalanine or tryptophan. A D gene is named only where the DNA matches it firmly. The listing skips clone size in some rows; elsewhere it reads once, few, many or a size class.

clone_size: NA; d_call: TRBD1; v_call: TRBV6-5; j_call: TRBJ2-4; cdr3_nt: TGTGCCAGCCGGAGGACAGGGGGTCTTGACATTCAGTACTTC; cdr3_aa: CASRRTGGLDIQYF
clone_size: NA; d_call: NA; v_call: TRBV11-3; j_call: TRBJ2-5; cdr3_nt: TGTGCCAGCAGCTTAAGCAGCCAAGAGACCCAGTACTTC; cdr3_aa: CASSLSSQETQYF
clone_size: NA; d_call: NA; v_call: TRBV24-1; j_call: TRBJ2-3; cdr3_nt: TGTGCCACCAGTGTTTCAAAAATTTCTAGCACAGATACGCAGTATTTT; cdr3_aa: CATSVSKISSTDTQYF
clone_size: few; d_call: NA; v_call: TRBV9; j_call: TRBJ2-1; cdr3_nt: TGTGCCAGCAGCCCACAAGGGACTCCTTCCTACAATGAGCAGTTCTTC; cdr3_aa: CASSPQGTPSYNEQFF
clone_size: NA; d_call: TRBD2; v_call: TRBV7-2; j_call: TRBJ2-1; cdr3_nt: TGTGCCAGCAGCTTACTAGCGGGCTCCTACAATGAGCAGTTCTTC; cdr3_aa: CASSLLAGSYNEQFF
clone_size: NA; d_call: TRBD1; v_call: TRBV29-1; j_call: TRBJ1-1; cdr3_nt: TGCAGCGGAGTGGTAACAGGGGGAACTGAAGCTTTCTTT; cdr3_aa: CSGVVTGGTEAFF
clone_size: few; d_call: NA; v_call: TRBV5-8; j_call: TRBJ1-1; cdr3_nt: TGTGCCAGTCCCGCGAGGGGAGGGAACACTGAAGCTTTCTTT; cdr3_aa: CASPARGGNTEAFF
clone_size: NA; d_call: NA; v_call: TRBV7-2; j_call: TRBJ2-3; cdr3_nt: TGTGCCAGCAGCCCAGGCACTAGCACAGATACGCAGTATTTT; cdr3_aa: CASSPGTSTDTQYF
clone_size: NA; d_call: NA; v_call: TRBV5-5; j_call: TRBJ1-5; cdr3_nt: TGTGCCAGCAGCTTGGCTGTCGATAGCAATCAGCCCCAGCATTTT; cdr3_aa: CASSLAVDSNQPQHF
clone_size: NA; d_call: NA; v_call: TRBV7-2; j_call: TRBJ2-3; cdr3_nt: TGTGCCAGCAGCTATCGGGACCCCACGGATACGCAGTATTTT; cdr3_aa: CASSYRDPTDTQYF
clone_size: NA; d_call: NA; v_call: TRBV29-1; j_call: TRBJ1-2; cdr3_nt: TGCAGCGTTGATGAGGCCGGCCGCCTCTACACCTTC; cdr3_aa: CSVDEAGRLYTF
clone_size: few; d_call: TRBD1; v_call: TRBV28; j_call: TRBJ1-1; cdr3_nt: TGTGCCAGCAGTACTCGGGACAGGGGAGCTATGAACACTGAAGCTTTCTTT; cdr3_aa: CASSTRDRGAMNTEAFF
clone_size: NA; d_call: TRBD2; v_call: TRBV12-5; j_call: TRBJ2-3; cdr3_nt: TGTGCTAGTGGTTTGGTACCGGGACTAGGGGCAGATACGCAGTATTTT; cdr3_aa: CASGLVPGLGADTQYF
clone_size: once; d_call: NA; v_call: TRBV6-5; j_call: TRBJ1-5; cdr3_nt: TGTGCCAGCAGTCCTAGGCGGGGGGGCAATCAGCCCCAGCATTTT; cdr3_aa: CASSPRRGGNQPQHF
clone_size: few; d_call: NA; v_call: TRBV15; j_call: TRBJ1-6; cdr3_nt: TGTGCCACCAGCAGAGATATGAATTCACCCCTCCACTTT; cdr3_aa: CATSRDMNSPLHF
clone_size: once; d_call: NA; v_call: TRBV21-1; j_call: TRBJ2-1; cdr3_nt: TGTGCCAGCAGCAGAAGGACAGGGGGCTATGGTGAGCAGTTCTTC; cdr3_aa: CASSRRTGGYGEQFF
clone_size: NA; d_call: NA; v_call: TRBV7-2; j_call: TRBJ1-4; cdr3_nt: TGTGCCAGCAGCTTAGGAGACGGGACAACTAATGAAAAACTGTTTTTT; cdr3_aa: CASSLGDGTTNEKLFF
clone_size: NA; d_call: NA; v_call: TRBV19; j_call: TRBJ2-2; cdr3_nt: TGTGCCAGTAGTATACTCACCTCGGGCACCGGGGAGCTGTTTTTT; cdr3_aa: CASSILTSGTGELFF
clone_size: NA; d_call: NA; v_call: TRBV3-1/TRBV3-2; j_call: TRBJ2-5; cdr3_nt: TGTGCCAGCAGCCGCCGGGGGAACCAAGAGACCCAGTACTTC; cdr3_aa: CASSRRGNQETQYF
clone_size: NA; d_call: NA; v_call: TRBV7-9; j_call: TRBJ1-2; cdr3_nt: TGTGCCAGCAGCTTAGCGGGACGGAACTATGGCTACACCTTC; cdr3_aa: CASSLAGRNYGYTF
clone_size: NA; d_call: TRBD1; v_call: TRBV3-1/TRBV3-2; j_call: TRBJ1-6; cdr3_nt: TGTGCCAGCAGACCAAACAGGGGTTTCTATAATTCACCCCTCCACTTT; cdr3_aa: CASRPNRGFYNSPLHF
clone_size: NA; d_call: TRBD2; v_call: TRBV5-1; j_call: TRBJ2-3; cdr3_nt: TGCGCCAGCAGCGGGCCGGGACTACTCACAGATACGCAGTATTTT; cdr3_aa: CASSGPGLLTDTQYF
clone_size: NA; d_call: NA; v_call: TRBV28; j_call: TRBJ1-2; cdr3_nt: TGTGCCAGCAGTACGGGCCCGGATCACTATGGCTACACCTTC; cdr3_aa: CASSTGPDHYGYTF
clone_size: NA; d_call: NA; v_call: TRBV5-1; j_call: TRBJ2-3; cdr3_nt: TGCGCCAGCAGCTTGGAACTAGCAGATACGCAGTATTTT; cdr3_aa: CASSLELADTQYF
clone_size: once; d_call: NA; v_call: TRBV5-1; j_call: TRBJ1-4; cdr3_nt: TGCGCCAGCAGCTTGGGGGGACTAAAAGAAAAACTGTTTTTT; cdr3_aa: CASSLGGLKEKLFF
clone_size: NA; d_call: NA; v_call: TRBV14; j_call: TRBJ1-1; cdr3_nt: TGTGCCAGCAGTGACGGGCGGAACACTGAAGCTTTCTTT; cdr3_aa: CASSDGRNTEAFF
clone_size: NA; d_call: TRBD1; v_call: TRBV15; j_call: TRBJ2-5; cdr3_nt: TGTGCCACCAGCAGTGGTGACAGGGTGTCCCAGTACTTC; cdr3_aa: CATSSGDRVSQYF
clone_size: NA; d_call: NA; v_call: TRBV14; j_call: TRBJ2-3; cdr3_nt: TGTGCCAGCAGCCAAGATGTTTTCCGGGGAACGATAGATACGCAGTATTTT; cdr3_aa: CASSQDVFRGTIDTQYF
clone_size: NA; d_call: NA; v_call: TRBV4-1; j_call: TRBJ2-1; cdr3_nt: TGCGCCAGCAGCCAAGATGCGACCGGGTACAATGAGCAGTTCTTC; cdr3_aa: CASSQDATGYNEQFF
clone_size: NA; d_call: NA; v_call: TRBV25-1; j_call: TRBJ1-4; cdr3_nt: TGTGCCAGCAGTGGGGGTGCAACTAATGAAAAACTGTTTTTT; cdr3_aa: CASSGGATNEKLFF
clone_size: NA; d_call: NA; v_call: TRBV19; j_call: TRBJ1-6; cdr3_nt: TGTGCCAGTAGTATAACTGGATATAATTCACCCCTCCACTTT; cdr3_aa: CASSITGYNSPLHF
clone_size: NA; d_call: NA; v_call: TRBV7-6; j_call: TRBJ2-1; cdr3_nt: TGTGCCAGCAGCCCGGGACACTCCTACAATGAGCAGTTCTTC; cdr3_aa: CASSPGHSYNEQFF
clone_size: NA; d_call: NA; v_call: TRBV6-2/TRBV6-3; j_call: TRBJ2-2; cdr3_nt: TGTGCCAGCAGCGATCCACTTAGAACCGGGGAGCTGTTTTTT; cdr3_aa: CASSDPLRTGELFF
clone_size: NA; d_call: NA; v_call: TRBV14; j_call: TRBJ1-3; cdr3_nt: TGTGCCAGCAGCCCTGCCGGGACATGGGGTCGCACCATATATTTT; cdr3_aa: CASSPAGTWGRTIYF
clone_size: NA; d_call: TRBD1; v_call: TRBV5-4; j_call: TRBJ1-5; cdr3_nt: TGTGCCAGCAGCTATACAGGGGGCTTAAATCAGCCCCAGCATTTT; cdr3_aa: CASSYTGGLNQPQHF
clone_size: NA; d_call: NA; v_call: TRBV30; j_call: TRBJ1-5; cdr3_nt: TGTGCCTGGAGGGAGGGGGGCCTTATCAATCAGCCCCAGCATTTT; cdr3_aa: CAWREGGLINQPQHF
clone_size: once; d_call: NA; v_call: TRBV25-1; j_call: TRBJ1-4; cdr3_nt: TGTGCCAGCAGTGATCCCCAGGGGCCTAATGAAAAACTGTTTTTT; cdr3_aa: CASSDPQGPNEKLFF